These 15 T cell receptor beta chains were all obtained from the same sample, sequenced in a study of blood T cell repertoires in COVID-19. Using immunoSEQ multiplex PCR, the repertoire was profiled, and TCRdb retains in-frame clones only, with some absent. Of approximately 94,000 clones listed, around 90% are singletons. The sequenced sample consisted of peripheral blood. The receptors derive from a woman aged 70-85 years with acute or convalescent COVID-19.

CDR3 region: CASSAPQGHGYTF. CDR3 sequence (DNA): TGTGCCAGCAGTGCGCCTCAGGGGCATGGCTACACCTTC. The chain couples TRBV7-3 to TRBJ1-2; a possible D gene is TRBD1 (6 bases). The germline V gene encodes CDR1 SGHTA and CDR2 FQGTGA. This CDR3 has 13 residues. The germline V and J ends were trimmed by 6 bases and 6 bases, with 14 bases remaining between them.

The chain combines TRBV5-1 with TRBJ1-3; a possible D gene is TRBD1 (6 bases). CDR1 and CDR2 (germline): SGHRS, YFSETQ. The V end lost 3 bases, the J end lost 0 bases, and 13 bases lay between the germline ends. The CDR3 has 16 amino acids. As DNA, the CDR3 is TGCGCCAGCAGCTCGGGACACTCGGCCTCTGGAAACACCATATATTTT. It specifies CASSSGHSASGNTIYF.

The chain employs TRBV18 and TRBJ1-5; 11 bases are shared with TRBD1. The ends lost 1 base at V and 6 bases at J; junction bases unmatched: 5. The CDR3 consists of 16 residues. CDR1 KGHSH and CDR2 LQKENI come from the germline V gene. CDR3 loop: CASSPLGQGARQPQHF. CDR3 coding DNA: TGTGCCAGCTCACCACTAGGACAGGGGGCTCGTCAGCCCCAGCATTTT.

The V gene is TRBV9, the J gene TRBJ2-2; the match to TRBD2 covers 13 bases. CDR3 length equals 19 residues. Looked up from germline, CDR1 is SGDLS and CDR2 is YYNGEE. J gave up 1 base and V 0 bases, and 6 bases lay outside the gene matches. The chain's CDR3 is CASSVGGLAGLRNTGELFF. CDR3 bases: TGTGCCAGCAGCGTAGGGGGACTAGCGGGATTAAGGAACACCGGGGAGCTGTTTTTT.

J is TRBJ2-1 and V is TRBV5-1; the D gene is possibly TRBD1 (6 bases). In germline, CDR1 is SGHRS, CDR2 YFSETQ. This CDR3 comprises 15 residues. V lost 1 base to trimming and J lost 2 bases, with 10 bases between them. The CDR3 region is CASSLQQGTYNEQFF. CDR3 sequence (DNA): TGCGCCAGCAGCTTGCAGCAGGGGACCTACAATGAGCAGTTCTTC.

This chain joins TRBV11-3 and TRBJ2-2, with 8 nucleotides matching TRBD2. The V and J ends lost 5 bases and 2 bases, in that order; junction bases with no gene match: 4. Germline assignment: CDR1 SGHNT and CDR2 YENEEA. The length of the CDR3 is 15 residues. The CDR3 loop is CASSPGLENTGELFF. The DNA of the CDR3 is TGTGCCAGCAGCCCGGGACTAGAAAACACCGGGGAGCTGTTTTTT.

This clone was counted a single time. The J gene is TRBJ2-2, the V gene TRBV7-3, with unresolved D. From germline, CDR1 is SGHTA and CDR2 FQGTGA. The CDR3 runs to 15 residues. The ends were cut back, 1 base at V and 1 base at J, with 7 bases in the middle. CDR3 nucleotide sequence: TGTGCCAGCAGCTTAAGTTTGCGGAACACCGGGGAGCTGTTTTTT. Translation: CASSLSLRNTGELFF.

The chain couples TRBV2 to TRBJ2-2, with D unclear. Germline CDR1 and CDR2: SNHLY and FYNNEI. This CDR3 spans 15 amino acids. Trimming took 0 bases from V and 3 from J, leaving 8 bases between them. The CDR3 spells CASSEALTYTGELFF. CDR3 DNA: TGTGCCAGCAGTGAAGCGCTTACTTACACCGGGGAGCTGTTTTTT.

J is TRBJ1-1 and V is TRBV4-1, with TRBD1 matching over 7 bases. Losses at the gene ends were 4 bases for V and 11 bases for J; bases not matched to a gene: 10. The CDR3 totals 13 residues. Germline V gene sequence: CDR1 MGHRA, CDR2 YSYEKL. The CDR3 region has the DNA TGCGCCAGCAGCCCGAACAGGGGTGGGAGGGCTTTCTTT. Translated: CASSPNRGGRAFF.

The chain couples TRBV19 to TRBJ2-1; 7 nucleotides line up with TRBD2. This CDR3 spans 18 amino acids. Germline CDR1 and CDR2: LNHDA and SQIVND (reference sequence). V gave up 6 bases and J gave up 2 bases; unmatched junction bases: 16. The CDR3, as DNA: TGTGCCAGTAGATCGGGGCTAGCGGAAAGTGGCACCTACAATGAGCAGTTCTTC. This encodes CASRSGLAESGTYNEQFF.

This clone was observed once. The chain combines TRBV29-1 with TRBJ2-2, with D possibly being TRBD2 (5 bases). The CDR3 has 14 residues. V was shortened by 3 bases and J by 4 bases, with 12 bases between the two germline ends. From germline, CDR1 is SQVTM and CDR2 ANQGSEA. CDR3 sequence (DNA): TGCAGCGTTGACCGGACGGGAACCACCGGGGAGCTGTTTTTT. Translated: CSVDRTGTTGELFF.

V and J are TRBV5-1 and TRBJ2-7; TRBD1 is a possible D gene (5 bases). Germline CDR1 reads SGHRS; CDR2 reads YFSETQ. V was clipped by 4 bases and J by 3 bases, with 11 bases between them. This CDR3 has 13 amino acids. CDR3 sequence reads: CASSPRDSYEQYF. In DNA, the CDR3 is TGCGCCAGCAGCCCTCGAGACAGCTACGAGCAGTACTTC.

This rearrangement joins TRBV10-1 to TRBJ2-5; 9 positions match TRBD1. In germline, CDR1 is WNHNN, CDR2 SYGVQD (reference sequence). The length of the CDR3 is 14 residues. V was clipped by 3 bases and J by 4 bases; unmatched bases: 3. The CDR3 spells CASSETGGRETQYF. In nucleotides, the CDR3 is TGCGCCAGCAGTGAAACAGGGGGCCGAGAGACCCAGTACTTC.

The chain has TRBV6-4 and TRBJ1-1; D is uncertain. Germline lookup yields CDR1 MRHNA and CDR2 SNTAGT. There are 13 residues in the CDR3. Deletions cut 6 bases from V and 1 base from J, with 9 bases between. For the CDR3, the DNA is TGTGCCAGCAGCGATAAACAGAACACTGAAGCTTTCTTT. Its protein is CASSDKQNTEAFF.

This clone has more than one count but fewer than ten. The rearrangement joins TRBV5-1 to TRBJ1-2; 10 bases match TRBD1. Germline V lookup: CDR1 SGHRS, CDR2 YFSETQ. Unmatched junction bases numbered 11, after V lost 4 bases and J lost 8 bases. The CDR3 has 15 residues. In DNA, the CDR3 is TGCGCCAGCAGCGGAAACCCCGGGACAGGGGAGGGCTACACCTTC. Its translation: CASSGNPGTGEGYTF.